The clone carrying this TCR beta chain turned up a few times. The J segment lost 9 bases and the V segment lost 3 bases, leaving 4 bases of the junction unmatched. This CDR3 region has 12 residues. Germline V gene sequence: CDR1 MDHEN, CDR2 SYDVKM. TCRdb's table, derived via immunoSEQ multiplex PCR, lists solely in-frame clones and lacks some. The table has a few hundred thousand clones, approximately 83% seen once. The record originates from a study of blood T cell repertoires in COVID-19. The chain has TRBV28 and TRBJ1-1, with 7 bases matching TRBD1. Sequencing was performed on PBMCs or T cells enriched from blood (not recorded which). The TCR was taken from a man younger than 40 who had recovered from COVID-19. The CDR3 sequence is CASSLEGAQAFF. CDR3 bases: TGTGCCAGCAGTTTGGAGGGGGCACAAGCTTTCTTT.